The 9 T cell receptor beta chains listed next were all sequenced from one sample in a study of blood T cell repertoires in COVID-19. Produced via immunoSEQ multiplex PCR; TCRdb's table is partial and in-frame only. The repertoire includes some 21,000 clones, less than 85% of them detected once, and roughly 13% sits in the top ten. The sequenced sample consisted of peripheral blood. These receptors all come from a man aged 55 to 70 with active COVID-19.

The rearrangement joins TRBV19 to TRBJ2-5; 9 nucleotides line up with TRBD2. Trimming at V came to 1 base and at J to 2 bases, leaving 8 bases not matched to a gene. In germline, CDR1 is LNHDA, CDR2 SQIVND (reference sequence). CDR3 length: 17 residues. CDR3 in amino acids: CASSIVPPSGVQETQYF. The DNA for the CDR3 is TGTGCCAGTAGTATAGTCCCCCCTAGCGGGGTACAAGAGACCCAGTACTTC. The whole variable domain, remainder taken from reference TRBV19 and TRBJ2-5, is DGGITQSPKYLFRKEGQNVTLSCEQNLNHDAMYWYRQDPGQGLRLIYYSQIVNDFQKGDIAEGYSVSREKKESFPLTVTSAQKNPTAFYLCASSIVPPSGVQETQYFGPGTRLLVL.

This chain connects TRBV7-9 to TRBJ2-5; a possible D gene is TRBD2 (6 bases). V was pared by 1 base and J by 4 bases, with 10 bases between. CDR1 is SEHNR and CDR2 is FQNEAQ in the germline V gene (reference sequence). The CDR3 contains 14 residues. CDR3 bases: TGTGCCAGCAGCTTAGAGCAGGGAGGAGAGACCCAGTACTTC. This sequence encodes CASSLEQGGETQYF.

The CDR3 here is CATSDSRVNTEAFF. In DNA, the CDR3 is TGTGCCACCAGTGATTCACGCGTGAACACTGAAGCTTTCTTT. The chain couples TRBV24-1 to TRBJ1-1; no definite D call. Germline-derived CDR1 and CDR2 are KGHDR and SFDVKD. The CDR3 contains 14 residues. The V end lost 2 bases, the J end lost 0 bases, and 6 bases lay between the germline ends.

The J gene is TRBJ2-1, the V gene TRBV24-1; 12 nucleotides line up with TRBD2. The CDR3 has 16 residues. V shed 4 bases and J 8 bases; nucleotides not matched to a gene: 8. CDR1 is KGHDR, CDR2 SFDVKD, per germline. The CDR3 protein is CATSDPSGRAGDEQFF. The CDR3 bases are TGTGCCACCAGTGACCCTAGCGGGAGGGCCGGCGATGAGCAGTTCTTC.

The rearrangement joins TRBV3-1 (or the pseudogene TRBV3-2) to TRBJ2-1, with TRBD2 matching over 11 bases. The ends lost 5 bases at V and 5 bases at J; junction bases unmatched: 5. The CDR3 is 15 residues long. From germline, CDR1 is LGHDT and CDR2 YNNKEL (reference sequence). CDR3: CASSTGLAGNNEQFF. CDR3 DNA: TGTGCCAGCAGCACAGGACTAGCGGGTAACAATGAGCAGTTCTTC.

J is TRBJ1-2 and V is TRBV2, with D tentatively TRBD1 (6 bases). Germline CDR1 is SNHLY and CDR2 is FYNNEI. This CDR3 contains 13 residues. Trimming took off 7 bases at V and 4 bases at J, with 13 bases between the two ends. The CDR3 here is CASTGAPGYGYTF. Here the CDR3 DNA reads TGTGCCAGCACAGGGGCCCCCGGCTATGGCTACACCTTC.

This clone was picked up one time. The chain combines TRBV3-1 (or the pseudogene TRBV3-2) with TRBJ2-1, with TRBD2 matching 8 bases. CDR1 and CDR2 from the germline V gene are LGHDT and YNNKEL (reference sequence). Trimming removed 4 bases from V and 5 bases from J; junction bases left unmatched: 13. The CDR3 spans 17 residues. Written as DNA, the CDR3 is TGTGCCAGCAGCCGCTTGATCCGGGAGGGCCTAGACAATGAGCAGTTCTTC. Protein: CASSRLIREGLDNEQFF.

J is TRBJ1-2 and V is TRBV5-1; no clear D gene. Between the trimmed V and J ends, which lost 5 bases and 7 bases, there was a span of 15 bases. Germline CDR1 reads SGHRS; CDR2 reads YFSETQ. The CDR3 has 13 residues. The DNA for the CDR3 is TGCGCCAGCAGGCGGGATGGGTCGGCTGGCTACACCTTC. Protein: CASRRDGSAGYTF. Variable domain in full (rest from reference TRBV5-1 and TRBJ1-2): KAGVTQTPRYLIKTRGQQVTLSCSPISGHRSVSWYQQTPGQGLQFLFEYFSETQRNKGNFPGRFSGRQFSNSRSEMNVSTLELGDSALYLCASRRDGSAGYTFGSGTRLTVV.

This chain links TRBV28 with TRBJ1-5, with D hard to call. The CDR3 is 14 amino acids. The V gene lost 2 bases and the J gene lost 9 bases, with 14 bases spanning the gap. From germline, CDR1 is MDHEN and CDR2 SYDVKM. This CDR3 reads CASSLGSAGRPQHF. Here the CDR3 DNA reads TGTGCCAGCAGTTTAGGCTCGGCAGGTCGGCCCCAGCATTTT.